This T cell receptor beta chain is from a study of long-term antiretroviral therapy in people with HIV. Turning to this clone: Its antigen is unidentified.

Assay version v3.0 of immunoSEQ was used, and it was run at survey level. The data were produced by immunoSEQ multiplex PCR, yet TCRdb's version contains in-frame clones alone and is incomplete. The sample has under 25,000 clones, 76% seen once. The study, taken as a whole, reports: Blood collection from the mid-2000s to the late 2010s possibly occurred under older ART regimens.

This TCR came from a man aged 18 to 29 with HIV. The source was unsorted PBMCs, collected 0.5 years before starting antiretroviral therapy.

Written as DNA, the CDR3 is TGTGCCAGCAGCTTACATCCAGGTGATTTTATGAACACTGAAGCTTTCTTT. Protein product: CASSLHPGDFMNTEAFF. V gene TRBV7-8 combines with J gene TRBJ1-1, with D uncertain. CDR1 and CDR2 (germline): SGHVS, FQNEAQ. V dropped 2 bases and J dropped 0 bases, with 16 bases sitting between them. The CDR3 sequence is 17 residues long.